Listed below are T cell receptor beta chains from one sample, sequenced in a study of T cells after yellow fever vaccination. TCRdb reprocessed the 5' RACE reads with MiXCR, giving one entry per CDR3 protein. The sample has 340,000 or so distinct CDR3 sequences; approximately 12% are singletons. Sequences were derived from CD4+ T cells sorted from PBMCs, sampled 15 days after the yellow fever booster vaccination. These receptors originate from a man aged 18 to 30 who received the YFV17D yellow fever vaccine. Both conserved end residues are part of each CDR3. Fields, in order: clone size, J gene, D gene, V gene, CDR3 protein, CDR3 DNA. D genes are given only for firm matches. Size is omitted from some rows. Given values are once, few, many or a class for expanded clones.

clone_size: few; j_call: TRBJ1-2; d_call: TRBD1; v_call: TRBV7-9; cdr3_aa: CASSPGGDSHYGYTF; cdr3_nt: TGTGCCAGCAGCCCTGGGGGGGACAGTCACTATGGCTACACCTTC
clone_size: few; j_call: TRBJ2-5; d_call: TRBD2; v_call: TRBV7-6; cdr3_aa: CASSSTLLSGGTQYF; cdr3_nt: TGTGCCAGCAGCTCAACACTCCTTAGCGGGGGGACCCAGTACTTC
clone_size: few; j_call: TRBJ1-1; d_call: TRBD1; v_call: TRBV20-1; cdr3_aa: CSARPDRGEAFF; cdr3_nt: TGCAGTGCTAGACCGGACAGGGGAGAAGCTTTCTTT
clone_size: -; j_call: TRBJ2-3; d_call: -; v_call: TRBV9; cdr3_aa: CASSPLGQGTDTQYF; cdr3_nt: TGTGCCAGCAGCCCCCTGGGGCAGGGCACAGATACGCAGTATTTT
clone_size: few; j_call: TRBJ2-5; d_call: -; v_call: TRBV5-1; cdr3_aa: CASSLATGAETQYF; cdr3_nt: TGCGCCAGCAGCTTGGCCACGGGTGCAGAGACCCAGTACTTC
clone_size: -; j_call: TRBJ1-1; d_call: -; v_call: TRBV20-1; cdr3_aa: CSARWSNTEAFF; cdr3_nt: TGCAGTGCTAGATGGTCGAACACTGAAGCTTTCTTT
clone_size: few; j_call: TRBJ2-2; d_call: TRBD1; v_call: TRBV11-2; cdr3_aa: CASGRDRGSGELFF; cdr3_nt: TGTGCCAGCGGGCGGGACAGGGGGTCCGGGGAGCTGTTTTTT
clone_size: few; j_call: TRBJ1-2; d_call: -; v_call: TRBV4-3; cdr3_aa: CASSQEWGARGYTF; cdr3_nt: TGCGCCAGCAGCCAAGAGTGGGGGGCTCGGGGCTACACCTTC
clone_size: many; j_call: TRBJ2-5; d_call: -; v_call: TRBV20-1; cdr3_aa: CSARGLGETQYF; cdr3_nt: TGCAGTGCTAGAGGGTTGGGAGAGACCCAGTACTTC
clone_size: -; j_call: TRBJ2-7; d_call: -; v_call: TRBV18; cdr3_aa: CASSPGLIGASYEQYF; cdr3_nt: TGTGCCAGCTCTCCCGGACTGATCGGCGCGAGCTACGAGCAGTACTTC
clone_size: once; j_call: TRBJ1-5; d_call: TRBD1; v_call: TRBV5-6; cdr3_aa: CASSWGQGPPQHF; cdr3_nt: TGTGCCAGCAGCTGGGGACAGGGCCCGCCCCAGCATTTT
clone_size: few; j_call: TRBJ2-7; d_call: TRBD1; v_call: TRBV4-2; cdr3_aa: CASSQTDRAVEQYF; cdr3_nt: TGTGCCAGCAGCCAAACCGACAGGGCGGTAGAGCAGTACTTC
clone_size: -; j_call: TRBJ2-3; d_call: -; v_call: TRBV7-3; cdr3_aa: CASSFGQYGDTQYF; cdr3_nt: TGTGCCAGCAGCTTTGGGCAGTACGGGGATACGCAGTATTTT
clone_size: -; j_call: TRBJ2-2; d_call: -; v_call: TRBV2; cdr3_aa: CATLGPTNTGELFF; cdr3_nt: TGTGCCACCCTCGGGCCAACGAACACCGGGGAGCTGTTTTTT
clone_size: -; j_call: TRBJ1-5; d_call: -; v_call: TRBV6-1; cdr3_aa: CASRVRGGQPQHF; cdr3_nt: TGTGCCAGCAGGGTCAGGGGAGGTCAGCCCCAGCATTTT
clone_size: few; j_call: TRBJ1-6; d_call: -; v_call: TRBV20-1; cdr3_aa: CSARVDRLEPLHF; cdr3_nt: TGCAGTGCTAGAGTGGACCGGCTAGAACCCCTCCACTTT
clone_size: few; j_call: TRBJ2-1; d_call: TRBD1; v_call: TRBV6-2/TRBV6-3; cdr3_aa: CASRGRGQGHEQFF; cdr3_nt: TGTGCCAGCAGGGGGCGAGGACAGGGCCATGAGCAGTTCTTC
clone_size: -; j_call: TRBJ2-1; d_call: TRBD2; v_call: TRBV15; cdr3_aa: CATSRDGVRGGLTSYNEQFF; cdr3_nt: TGTGCCACCAGCAGAGATGGAGTGCGGGGGGGTTTGACCTCCTACAATGAGCAGTTCTTC
clone_size: few; j_call: TRBJ2-7; d_call: -; v_call: TRBV6-4; cdr3_aa: CASSDRDQYF; cdr3_nt: TGTGCCAGCAGTGACCGGGATCAGTACTTC
clone_size: -; j_call: TRBJ1-6; d_call: -; v_call: TRBV9; cdr3_aa: CASSGREGHLLSPLHF; cdr3_nt: TGTGCCAGCAGCGGACGAGAAGGACACTTACTTTCTCCCCTCCACTTT
clone_size: few; j_call: TRBJ1-4; d_call: -; v_call: TRBV7-9; cdr3_aa: CASSLVDEKLFF; cdr3_nt: TGTGCCAGCAGCTTAGTAGATGAAAAACTGTTTTTT
clone_size: few; j_call: TRBJ2-5; d_call: TRBD2; v_call: TRBV5-1; cdr3_aa: CASSLASDPGTSGFQETQYF; cdr3_nt: TGCGCCAGCAGCTTGGCAAGTGATCCCGGGACTAGCGGATTCCAAGAGACCCAGTACTTC
clone_size: -; j_call: TRBJ1-2; d_call: -; v_call: TRBV6-5; cdr3_aa: CASISPYYGYTF; cdr3_nt: TGTGCCAGCATCTCCCCATATTATGGCTACACCTTC
clone_size: -; j_call: TRBJ2-3; d_call: TRBD2; v_call: TRBV5-4; cdr3_aa: CASSYHLGAGGTDTQYF; cdr3_nt: TGTGCCAGCAGCTACCACCTCGGCGCGGGAGGCACAGATACGCAGTATTTT
clone_size: -; j_call: TRBJ2-1; d_call: -; v_call: TRBV6-4; cdr3_aa: CASSDRPGTKGEQFF; cdr3_nt: TGTGCCAGCAGTGACCGCCCCGGGACAAAGGGGGAGCAGTTCTTC
clone_size: many; j_call: TRBJ2-3; d_call: TRBD2; v_call: TRBV6-5; cdr3_aa: CARKPSGGEWSTDTQYF; cdr3_nt: TGTGCCAGGAAACCTAGCGGGGGAGAATGGAGCACAGATACGCAGTATTTT
clone_size: few; j_call: TRBJ2-3; d_call: TRBD2; v_call: TRBV7-2; cdr3_aa: CASRPRLAGAIDTQYF; cdr3_nt: TGTGCCAGCAGGCCACGACTAGCGGGGGCAATAGATACGCAGTATTTT
clone_size: -; j_call: TRBJ1-2; d_call: -; v_call: TRBV4-2; cdr3_aa: CASSQESVRSTNYGYTF; cdr3_nt: TGTGCCAGCAGCCAAGAGAGCGTCCGTTCAACTAACTATGGCTACACCTTC
clone_size: few; j_call: TRBJ2-7; d_call: -; v_call: TRBV7-2; cdr3_aa: CASTLIVRGGYEQYF; cdr3_nt: TGTGCCAGCACACTCATCGTTAGAGGGGGTTACGAGCAGTACTTC
clone_size: few; j_call: TRBJ1-3; d_call: -; v_call: TRBV12-3/TRBV12-4; cdr3_aa: CASTQGFGNTIYF; cdr3_nt: TGTGCCAGCACCCAGGGGTTTGGAAACACCATATATTTT
clone_size: many; j_call: TRBJ1-6; d_call: TRBD1; v_call: TRBV5-1; cdr3_aa: CASSPRTGTGSPLHF; cdr3_nt: TGCGCCAGCAGCCCGAGGACAGGGACGGGTTCACCCCTCCACTTT
clone_size: few; j_call: TRBJ1-4; d_call: -; v_call: TRBV5-1; cdr3_aa: CASRVAVATNEKLFF; cdr3_nt: TGCGCCAGCAGAGTAGCCGTTGCAACTAATGAAAAACTGTTTTTT
clone_size: -; j_call: TRBJ2-2; d_call: TRBD2; v_call: TRBV5-1; cdr3_aa: CASSGTSGGANTGELFF; cdr3_nt: TGCGCCAGCAGCGGAACTAGCGGGGGGGCGAACACCGGGGAGCTGTTTTTT
clone_size: -; j_call: TRBJ1-5; d_call: -; v_call: TRBV9; cdr3_aa: CASSGPQTAGYSNQPQHF; cdr3_nt: TGTGCCAGCAGCGGACCACAGACCGCCGGATATAGCAATCAGCCCCAGCATTTT
clone_size: -; j_call: TRBJ2-1; d_call: -; v_call: TRBV4-2; cdr3_aa: CASSQDGTTEFF; cdr3_nt: TGTGCCAGCAGCCAAGATGGGACGACGGAGTTCTTC